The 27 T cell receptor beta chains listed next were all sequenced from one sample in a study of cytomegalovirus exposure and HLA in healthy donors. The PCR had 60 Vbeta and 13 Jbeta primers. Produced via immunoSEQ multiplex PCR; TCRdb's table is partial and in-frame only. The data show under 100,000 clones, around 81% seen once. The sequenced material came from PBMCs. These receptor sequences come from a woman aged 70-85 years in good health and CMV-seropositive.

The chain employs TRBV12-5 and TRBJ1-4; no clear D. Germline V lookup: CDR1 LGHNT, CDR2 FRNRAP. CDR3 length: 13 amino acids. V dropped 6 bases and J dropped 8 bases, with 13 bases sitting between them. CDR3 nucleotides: TGTGCTAGTGGCCCCGCGGCCGACGAAAAACTGTTTTTT. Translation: CASGPAADEKLFF. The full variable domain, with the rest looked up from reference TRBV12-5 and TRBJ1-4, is DARVTQTPRHKVTEMGQEVTMRCQPILGHNTVFWYRQTMMQGLELLAYFRNRAPLDDSGMPKDRFSAEMPDATLATLKIQPSEPRDSAVYFCASGPAADEKLFFGSGTQLSVL.

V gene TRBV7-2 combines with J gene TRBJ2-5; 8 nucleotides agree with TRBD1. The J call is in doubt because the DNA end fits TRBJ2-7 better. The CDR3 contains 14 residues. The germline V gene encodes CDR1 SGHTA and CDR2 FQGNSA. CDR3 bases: TGTGCCAGCAGTCTAGCAGGGGGCGGATACGAGCAGTACTTC. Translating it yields CASSLAGGGYEQYF.

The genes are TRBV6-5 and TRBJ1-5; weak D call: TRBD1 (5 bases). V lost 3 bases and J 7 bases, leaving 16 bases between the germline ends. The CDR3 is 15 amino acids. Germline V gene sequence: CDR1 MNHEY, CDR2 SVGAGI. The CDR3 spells CASSYKFSTEQPQHF. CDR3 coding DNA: TGTGCCAGCAGTTATAAGTTCTCGACAGAACAGCCCCAGCATTTT.

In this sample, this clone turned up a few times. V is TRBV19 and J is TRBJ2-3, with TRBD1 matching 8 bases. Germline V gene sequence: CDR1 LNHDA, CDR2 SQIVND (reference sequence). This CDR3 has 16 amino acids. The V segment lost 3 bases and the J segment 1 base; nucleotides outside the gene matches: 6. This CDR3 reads CASSIPPTGGTDTQYF. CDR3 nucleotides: TGTGCCAGTAGTATCCCCCCGACAGGGGGCACAGATACGCAGTATTTT.

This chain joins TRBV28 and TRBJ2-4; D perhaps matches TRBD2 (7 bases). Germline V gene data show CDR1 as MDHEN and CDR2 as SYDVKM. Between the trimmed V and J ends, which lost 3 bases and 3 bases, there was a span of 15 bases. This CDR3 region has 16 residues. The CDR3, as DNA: TGTGCCAGCAGTTTTGCCGGGGGGCAGGACAAAAACATTCAGTACTTC. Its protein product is CASSFAGGQDKNIQYF.

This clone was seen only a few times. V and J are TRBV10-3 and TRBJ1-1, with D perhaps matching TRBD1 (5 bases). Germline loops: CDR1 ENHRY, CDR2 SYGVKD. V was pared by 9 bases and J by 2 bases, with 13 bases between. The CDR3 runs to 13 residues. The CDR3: CAMSTEVNTEAFF. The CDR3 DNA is TGTGCCATGTCGACAGAAGTTAACACTGAAGCTTTCTTT.

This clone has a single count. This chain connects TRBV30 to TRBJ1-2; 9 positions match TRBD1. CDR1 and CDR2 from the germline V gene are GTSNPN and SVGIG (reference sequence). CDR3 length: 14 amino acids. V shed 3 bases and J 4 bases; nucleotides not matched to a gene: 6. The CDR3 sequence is CAWSTGGAGYGYTF. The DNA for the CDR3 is TGTGCCTGGAGCACAGGGGGCGCAGGCTATGGCTACACCTTC.

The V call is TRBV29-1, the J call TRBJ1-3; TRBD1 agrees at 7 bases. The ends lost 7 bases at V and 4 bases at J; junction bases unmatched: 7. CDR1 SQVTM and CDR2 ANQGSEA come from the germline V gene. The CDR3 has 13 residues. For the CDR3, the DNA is TGCAGCGGACTACAGGGGTACGGAAACACCATATATTTT. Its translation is CSGLQGYGNTIYF.

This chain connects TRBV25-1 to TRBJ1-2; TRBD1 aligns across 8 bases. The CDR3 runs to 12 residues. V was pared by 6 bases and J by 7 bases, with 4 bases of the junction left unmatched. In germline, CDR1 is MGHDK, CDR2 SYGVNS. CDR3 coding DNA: TGTGCCAGCAGAAGCAGGGGGCCTGGCTACACCTTC. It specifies CASRSRGPGYTF.

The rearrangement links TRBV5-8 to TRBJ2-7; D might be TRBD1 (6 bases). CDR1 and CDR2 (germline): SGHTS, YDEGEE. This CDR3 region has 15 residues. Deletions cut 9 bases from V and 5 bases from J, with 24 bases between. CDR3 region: CATHTRRQVEDEQYF. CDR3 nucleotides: TGTGCCACCCATACCCGACGACAGGTGGAGGACGAGCAGTACTTC.

The chain's CDR3 is CAWSRTGGSYEQYF. The CDR3, as DNA: TGTGCCTGGAGTAGGACAGGGGGATCCTACGAGCAGTACTTC. This rearrangement joins TRBV30 to TRBJ2-7; 10 bases line up with TRBD1. The germline V gene has CDR1 GTSNPN and CDR2 SVGIG (reference sequence). This CDR3 has 14 residues. V was clipped by 2 bases and J by 1 base; unmatched bases: 2.

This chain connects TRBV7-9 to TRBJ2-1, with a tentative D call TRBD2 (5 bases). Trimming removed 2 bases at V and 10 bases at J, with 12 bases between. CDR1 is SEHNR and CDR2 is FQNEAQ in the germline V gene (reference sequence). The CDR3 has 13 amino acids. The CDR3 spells CASSLFDGGEQFF. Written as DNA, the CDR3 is TGTGCCAGCAGCTTATTTGACGGAGGAGAGCAGTTCTTC.

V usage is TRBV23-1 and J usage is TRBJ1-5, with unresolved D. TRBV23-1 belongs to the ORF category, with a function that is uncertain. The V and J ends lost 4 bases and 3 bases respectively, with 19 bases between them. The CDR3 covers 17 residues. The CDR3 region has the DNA TGCGCCAGCAGTCCCTCGGGAACCCTGGTCATCAATCAGCCCCAGCATTTT. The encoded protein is CASSPSGTLVINQPQHF.

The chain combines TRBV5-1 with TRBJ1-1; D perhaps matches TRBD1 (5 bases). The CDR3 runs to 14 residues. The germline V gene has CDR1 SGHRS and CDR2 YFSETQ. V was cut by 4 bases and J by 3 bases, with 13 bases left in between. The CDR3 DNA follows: TGCGCCAGCAGCCCGGAGGGGCGATACACTGAAGCTTTCTTT. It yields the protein CASSPEGRYTEAFF.

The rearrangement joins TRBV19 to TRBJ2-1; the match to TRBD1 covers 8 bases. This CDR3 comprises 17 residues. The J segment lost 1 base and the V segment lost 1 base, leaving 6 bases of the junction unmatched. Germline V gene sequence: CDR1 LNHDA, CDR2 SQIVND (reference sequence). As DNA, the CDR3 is TGTGCCAGTAGTATAGCAGGGGGCGGGACATCCTACAATGAGCAGTTCTTC. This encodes CASSIAGGGTSYNEQFF.

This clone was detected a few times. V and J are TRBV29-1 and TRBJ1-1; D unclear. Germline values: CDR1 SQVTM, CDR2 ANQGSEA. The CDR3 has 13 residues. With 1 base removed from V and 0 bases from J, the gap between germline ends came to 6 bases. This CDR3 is CSVEGQLNTEAFF. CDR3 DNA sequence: TGCAGCGTTGAAGGGCAATTGAACACTGAAGCTTTCTTT.

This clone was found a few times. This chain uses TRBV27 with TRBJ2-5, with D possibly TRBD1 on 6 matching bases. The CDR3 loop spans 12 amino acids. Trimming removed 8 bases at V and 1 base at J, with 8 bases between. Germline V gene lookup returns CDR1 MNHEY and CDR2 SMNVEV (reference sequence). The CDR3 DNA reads TGTGCCAGCGGACAGCTCCAAGAGACCCAGTACTTC. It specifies CASGQLQETQYF.

The CDR3 DNA reads TGTGCCAGCAGCTCCCACGGACTAGCGGCGGACGAGCAGTACTTC. Amino acid sequence: CASSSHGLAADEQYF. The chain has TRBV28 and TRBJ2-5; 10 nucleotides align to TRBD2. The J call is doubtful: the DNA matches TRBJ2-7 better. The germline V gene has CDR1 MDHEN and CDR2 SYDVKM. CDR3 length: 15 amino acids.

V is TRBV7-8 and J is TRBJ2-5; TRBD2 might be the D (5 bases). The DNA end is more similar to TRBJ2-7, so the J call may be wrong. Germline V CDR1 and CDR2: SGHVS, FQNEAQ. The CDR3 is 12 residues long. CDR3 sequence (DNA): TGTGCCAGCAGCCGCGGGCCCTACGAGCAGTACTTC. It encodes CASSRGPYEQYF.

DNA for the CDR3: TGTGCCTGGACCCCTTTGAGGCAGCCCTATGGCTACACCTTC. Residues: CAWTPLRQPYGYTF. This rearrangement joins TRBV30 to TRBJ1-2, with D uncertain. Germline-derived CDR1 and CDR2 are GTSNPN and SVGIG (reference sequence). The CDR3 sequence is 14 residues long. Trimming pared 4 bases from V and 4 bases from J, leaving 16 bases between.

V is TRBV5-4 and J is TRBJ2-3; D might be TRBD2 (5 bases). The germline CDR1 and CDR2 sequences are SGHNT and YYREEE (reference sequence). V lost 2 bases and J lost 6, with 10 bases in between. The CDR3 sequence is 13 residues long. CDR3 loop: CASSLRGIDTQYF. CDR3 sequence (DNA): TGTGCCAGCAGCTTACGGGGTATCGATACGCAGTATTTT.

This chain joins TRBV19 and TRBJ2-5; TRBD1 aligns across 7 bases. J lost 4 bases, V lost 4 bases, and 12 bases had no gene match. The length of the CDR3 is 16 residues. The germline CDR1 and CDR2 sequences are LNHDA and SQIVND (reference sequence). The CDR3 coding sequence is TGTGCCAGTAGTACAGCGGACCCTAGGGGGCGAGAGACCCAGTACTTC. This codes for CASSTADPRGRETQYF.

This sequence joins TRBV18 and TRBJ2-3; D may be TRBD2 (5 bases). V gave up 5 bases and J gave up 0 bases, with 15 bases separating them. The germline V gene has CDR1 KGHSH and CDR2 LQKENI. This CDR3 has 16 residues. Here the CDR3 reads CASSSVVGGSTDTQYF. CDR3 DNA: TGTGCCAGCTCATCCGTTGTGGGCGGGAGCACAGATACGCAGTATTTT.

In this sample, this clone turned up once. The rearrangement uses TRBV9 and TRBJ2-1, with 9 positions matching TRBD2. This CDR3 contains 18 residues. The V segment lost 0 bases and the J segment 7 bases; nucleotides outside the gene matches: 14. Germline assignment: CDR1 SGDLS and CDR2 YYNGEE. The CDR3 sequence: CASSVDSGSGGRVNEQFF. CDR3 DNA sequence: TGTGCCAGCAGCGTAGACTCTGGGAGTGGCGGGAGGGTGAATGAGCAGTTCTTC.

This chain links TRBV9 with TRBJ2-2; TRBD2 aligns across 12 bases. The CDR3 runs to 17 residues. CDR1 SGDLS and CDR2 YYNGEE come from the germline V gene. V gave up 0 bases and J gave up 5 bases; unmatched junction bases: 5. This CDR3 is CASSVGIGTSGTGELFF. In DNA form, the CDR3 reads TGTGCCAGCAGCGTAGGCATCGGGACTAGCGGGACCGGGGAGCTGTTTTTT.

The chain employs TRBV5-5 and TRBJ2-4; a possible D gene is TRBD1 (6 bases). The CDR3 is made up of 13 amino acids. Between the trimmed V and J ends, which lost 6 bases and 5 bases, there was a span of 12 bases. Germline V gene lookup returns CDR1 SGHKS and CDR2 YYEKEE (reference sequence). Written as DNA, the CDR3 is TGTGCCAGCAAGAAGACAGGCCAAAACATTCAGTACTTC. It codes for CASKKTGQNIQYF.

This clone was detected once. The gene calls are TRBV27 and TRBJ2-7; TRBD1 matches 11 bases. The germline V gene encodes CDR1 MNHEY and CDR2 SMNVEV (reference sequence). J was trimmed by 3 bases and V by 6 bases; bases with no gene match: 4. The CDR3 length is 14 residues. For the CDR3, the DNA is TGTGCCAGCAGGGACAGGGGGCCGATCTACGAGCAGTACTTC. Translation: CASRDRGPIYEQYF.